A selection of T cell receptor beta chains follows, all from one sample in a study of human T cells and chemical hapten exposure. TCRdb recomputed calls from the RACE reads with MiXCR, one row per CDR3 protein. The sample carries approximately 77,000 distinct CDR3 sequences, approximately 15% recorded once. The sample in question was whole blood, obtained in connection with sensitization to the hapten diphenylcyclopropenone (DPC). The receptors here all came from a woman between 45 and 65 years old with alopecia areata. Some clones in this sample may be carry-over from other donors' samples. Each CDR3 is given with its conserved first and last residue. The D gene is left open where the match is weak. Not all rows give a size; the values are once, few, many and, for expanded clones, a class.

size: .; J: TRBJ2-2; D: TRBD2; V: TRBV6-2/TRBV6-3; DNA: TGTGCCAGCAGTTACGCCATAGCGGGGAACACCGGGGAGCTGTTTTTT; CDR3: CASSYAIAGNTGELFF
size: .; J: TRBJ1-1; D: TRBD1; V: TRBV7-2; DNA: TGTGCCAGCAGCCGGGACAGGGGAGGTTTCACTGAAGCTTTCTTT; CDR3: CASSRDRGGFTEAFF
size: .; J: TRBJ2-3; D: .; V: TRBV29-1; DNA: TGCAGCGGTAATCTGGGAAACACAGATACGCAGTATTTT; CDR3: CSGNLGNTDTQYF
size: .; J: TRBJ2-2; D: TRBD2; V: TRBV4-1; DNA: TGCGCCAGCAGCCTAAGCGGACTAGCGGGGTCGAACACCGGGGAGCTGTTTTTT; CDR3: CASSLSGLAGSNTGELFF
size: few; J: TRBJ1-3; D: .; V: TRBV14; DNA: TGTGCCAGCAGCCGATTCGGGGGACCCTCTGGAAACACCATATATTTT; CDR3: CASSRFGGPSGNTIYF
size: .; J: TRBJ2-1; D: .; V: TRBV9; DNA: TGTGCCAGCAGCCCGAGGGGGGACAATGAGCAGTTCTTC; CDR3: CASSPRGDNEQFF
size: many; J: TRBJ2-7; D: .; V: TRBV29-1; DNA: TGCAGCACTGGGACGGGAATCTACGAGCAGTACTTC; CDR3: CSTGTGIYEQYF
size: .; J: TRBJ1-2; D: TRBD1; V: TRBV12-3/TRBV12-4; DNA: TGTGCCAGCAGTCCTTTTGGGAGCCGGGACAGGATCTATGGCTACACCTTC; CDR3: CASSPFGSRDRIYGYTF
size: .; J: TRBJ2-4; D: .; V: TRBV19; DNA: TGTGCCAGTACCCAACAGGGATCACTAGCCAAAAACATTCAGTACTTC; CDR3: CASTQQGSLAKNIQYF
size: .; J: TRBJ2-7; D: TRBD1; V: TRBV4-1; DNA: TGCGCCAGCAGCCATTTTGGGACAGCGCGTACCTACGAGCAGTACTTC; CDR3: CASSHFGTARTYEQYF
size: few; J: TRBJ1-2; D: .; V: TRBV5-8; DNA: TGTGCCAGCAGCGTACAGGGTTTTGGCTACACCTTC; CDR3: CASSVQGFGYTF
size: .; J: TRBJ2-1; D: TRBD2; V: TRBV20-1; DNA: TGCAGTTTCGGTAGCGGGAGGGCCGGGGAGCAGTTCTTC; CDR3: CSFGSGRAGEQFF
size: many; J: TRBJ2-5; D: TRBD2; V: TRBV13; DNA: TGTGCCAGCAGCTCTTGGACTAGCGGGAGCCAAGAGACCCAGTACTTC; CDR3: CASSSWTSGSQETQYF
size: .; J: TRBJ2-6; D: .; V: TRBV28; DNA: TGTGCCAGCAGGTCCCGGCTGGCTGGGGCCAACGTCCTGACTTTC; CDR3: CASRSRLAGANVLTF
size: few; J: TRBJ2-1; D: .; V: TRBV7-6; DNA: TGTGCCAGCAGCCAGCGGATGGATAGGTTTTCAAATGAGCAGTTCTTC; CDR3: CASSQRMDRFSNEQFF
size: many; J: TRBJ2-4; D: TRBD2; V: TRBV20-1; DNA: TGCAGTGCTGGACTAGCGGGAGCCAAAAACATTCAGTACTTC; CDR3: CSAGLAGAKNIQYF
size: few; J: TRBJ2-1; D: TRBD2; V: TRBV7-9; DNA: TGTGCCAGCAGCTCGTCGGCGGGAGTTAACTCCTACAATGAGCAGTTCTTC; CDR3: CASSSSAGVNSYNEQFF
size: .; J: TRBJ1-1; D: .; V: TRBV14; DNA: TGTGCCAGCAGCCCGTCCGGGGGGCCGTTGGAAGCTTTCTTT; CDR3: CASSPSGGPLEAFF
size: .; J: TRBJ1-1; D: .; V: TRBV9; DNA: TGTGCCAGCAGCCCCCGCCCAACGAACACTGAAGCTTTCTTT; CDR3: CASSPRPTNTEAFF
size: medium-sized; J: TRBJ2-5; D: .; V: TRBV6-5; DNA: TGTGCCAGCAGTTACTCGACATTAGGCCAAGAGACCCAGTACTTC; CDR3: CASSYSTLGQETQYF
size: few; J: TRBJ2-7; D: TRBD2; V: TRBV29-1; DNA: TGCAGCGTCCAACGGGTAGCGGGTCCCTACGAGCAGTACTTC; CDR3: CSVQRVAGPYEQYF
size: .; J: TRBJ1-1; D: .; V: TRBV7-2; DNA: TGTGCCAGCAGCTTAGGACCGGCGAACACTGAAGCTTTCTTT; CDR3: CASSLGPANTEAFF
size: few; J: TRBJ2-2; D: .; V: TRBV10-3; DNA: TGTGCCATTAAAGGACAGATAAACACCGGGGAGCTGTTTTTT; CDR3: CAIKGQINTGELFF
size: .; J: TRBJ1-5; D: .; V: TRBV19; DNA: TGTGCCAGTAAACAGGGTGTGGAGCGAAATCAGCCCCAGCATTTT; CDR3: CASKQGVERNQPQHF
size: .; J: TRBJ2-1; D: .; V: TRBV11-2; DNA: TGTGCCAGCAGCCCAAGAGCCGTAGATGAGCAGTTCTTC; CDR3: CASSPRAVDEQFF
size: .; J: TRBJ1-4; D: TRBD1; V: TRBV19; DNA: TGTGCCAGCAAGGGACAGGATGAAAAACTGTTTTTT; CDR3: CASKGQDEKLFF
size: .; J: TRBJ1-1; D: .; V: TRBV3-1; DNA: TGTGCCAGCAGCCAAGGACAGAAGAACACTGAAGCTTTCTTT; CDR3: CASSQGQKNTEAFF
size: .; J: TRBJ2-2; D: .; V: TRBV29-1; DNA: TGCAGCGTTGGAACCCCCGGGGAGCTGTTTTTT; CDR3: CSVGTPGELFF
size: .; J: TRBJ2-1; D: .; V: TRBV4-2; DNA: TGTGCCAGCAGCCAGGTTCTCGCCGGGGGTATGATGAATGAGCAGTTCTTC; CDR3: CASSQVLAGGMMNEQFF
size: .; J: TRBJ1-2; D: .; V: TRBV20-1; DNA: TGCAGTGCTAGAGGCATTGACAACTACTATGGCTACACCTTC; CDR3: CSARGIDNYYGYTF
size: .; J: TRBJ2-1; D: TRBD2; V: TRBV15; DNA: TGTGCCACCAGCACCATAAATGCCGGGCGGGAGGAGTTCTTC; CDR3: CATSTINAGREEFF
size: .; J: TRBJ2-5; D: TRBD1; V: TRBV2; DNA: TGTGCCAGCAGTGGCGGTCCGACAGGGCGAGAGACCCAGTACTTC; CDR3: CASSGGPTGRETQYF
size: .; J: TRBJ2-1; D: .; V: TRBV2; DNA: TGTGCCAGCAGTGATTTGAGAGACAATGAGCAGTTCTTC; CDR3: CASSDLRDNEQFF
size: .; J: TRBJ2-3; D: .; V: TRBV20-1; DNA: TGCAGTGCTAGTGACGGGGCAGATACGCAGTATTTT; CDR3: CSASDGADTQYF
size: .; J: TRBJ2-5; D: TRBD2; V: TRBV28; DNA: TGTGCCAGCAGCTGGGGACTAGCGGCCGACTTC; CDR3: CASSWGLAADF
size: few; J: TRBJ2-7; D: TRBD2; V: TRBV7-2; DNA: TGTGCCAGCAGAGGAAGGTCTAGCGGGAGTTACGAGCAGTACTTC; CDR3: CASRGRSSGSYEQYF
size: many; J: TRBJ2-5; D: .; V: TRBV11-2; DNA: TGTGCCAGCAGCTCCGCCGGGACTCGAGGGACCCAGTACTTC; CDR3: CASSSAGTRGTQYF
size: .; J: TRBJ2-3; D: .; V: TRBV29-1; DNA: TGCAGCGTTGCCCCCTCGCCAGGCACAGATACGCAGTATTTT; CDR3: CSVAPSPGTDTQYF
size: few; J: TRBJ2-1; D: TRBD1; V: TRBV7-9; DNA: TGTGCCAGCAGCTTTACAGGGGGCCCCTACAATGAGCAGTTCTTC; CDR3: CASSFTGGPYNEQFF
size: .; J: TRBJ1-1; D: .; V: TRBV18; DNA: TGTGCCAGCTCACTTTCTTTGGATCCTGAAGCTTTCTTT; CDR3: CASSLSLDPEAFF
size: .; J: TRBJ2-3; D: TRBD1; V: TRBV5-1; DNA: TGCGCCAGCAGCCAGGACAGGGCTACAGATACGCAGTATTTT; CDR3: CASSQDRATDTQYF
size: few; J: TRBJ1-4; D: .; V: TRBV30; DNA: TGTGCCGGAACTGGAGTTTCTAATGAAAAACTGTTTTTT; CDR3: CAGTGVSNEKLFF
size: few; J: TRBJ2-2; D: .; V: TRBV29-1; DNA: TGCAGCGTTGAAATCACCCTGAACACCGGGGAGCTGTTTTTT; CDR3: CSVEITLNTGELFF
size: once; J: TRBJ1-3; D: .; V: TRBV7-2; DNA: TGTGCCAGCAGCATCTCTGGAAACACCATATATTTT; CDR3: CASSISGNTIYF
size: .; J: TRBJ1-1; D: .; V: TRBV7-9; DNA: TGTGCCAGCAGCTTGGGGGGGCCACAGGTTGAAGCTTTCTTT; CDR3: CASSLGGPQVEAFF